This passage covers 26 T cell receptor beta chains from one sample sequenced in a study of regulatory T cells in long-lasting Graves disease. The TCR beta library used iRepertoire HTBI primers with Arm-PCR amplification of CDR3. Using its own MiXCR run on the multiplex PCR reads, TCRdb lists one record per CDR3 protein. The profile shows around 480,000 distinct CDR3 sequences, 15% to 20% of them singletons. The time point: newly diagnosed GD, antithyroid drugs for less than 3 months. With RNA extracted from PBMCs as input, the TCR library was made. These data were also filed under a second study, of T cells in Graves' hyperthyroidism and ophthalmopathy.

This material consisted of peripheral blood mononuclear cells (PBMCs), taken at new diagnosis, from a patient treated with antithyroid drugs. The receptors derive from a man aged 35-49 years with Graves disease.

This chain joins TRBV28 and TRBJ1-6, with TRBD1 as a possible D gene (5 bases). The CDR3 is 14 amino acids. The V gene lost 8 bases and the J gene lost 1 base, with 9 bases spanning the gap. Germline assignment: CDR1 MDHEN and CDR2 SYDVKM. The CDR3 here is CASGGGSYNSPLHF. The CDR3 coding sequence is TGTGCCAGCGGGGGAGGTTCCTATAATTCACCCCTCCACTTT.

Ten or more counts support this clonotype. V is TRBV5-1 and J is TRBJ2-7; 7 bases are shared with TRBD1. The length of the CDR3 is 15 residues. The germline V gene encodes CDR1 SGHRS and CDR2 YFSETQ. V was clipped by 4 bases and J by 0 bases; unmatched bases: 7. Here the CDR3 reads CASSPGQVDSYEQYF. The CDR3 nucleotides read TGCGCCAGCAGCCCAGGACAGGTGGACTCCTACGAGCAGTACTTC.

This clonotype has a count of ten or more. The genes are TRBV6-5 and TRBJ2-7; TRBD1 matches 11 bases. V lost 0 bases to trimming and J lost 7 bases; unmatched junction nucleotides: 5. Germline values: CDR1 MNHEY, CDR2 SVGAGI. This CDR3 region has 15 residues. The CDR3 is CASSYSRTGGIEQYF. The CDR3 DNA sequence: TGTGCCAGCAGTTACTCGAGGACAGGGGGCATAGAGCAGTACTTC.

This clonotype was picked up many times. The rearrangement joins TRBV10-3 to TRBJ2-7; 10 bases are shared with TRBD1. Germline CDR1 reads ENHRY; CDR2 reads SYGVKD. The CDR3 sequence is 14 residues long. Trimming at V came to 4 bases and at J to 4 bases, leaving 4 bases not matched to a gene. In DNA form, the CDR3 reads TGTGCCATCAGTGGAGGGGACAGGGGTTACGAGCAGTACTTC. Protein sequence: CAISGGDRGYEQYF.

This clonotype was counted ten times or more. As DNA, the CDR3 is TGCAGTGCTGGACCTAGCGGGACCCATGAGCAGTTCTTC. It encodes CSAGPSGTHEQFF. The chain has TRBV20-1 and TRBJ2-1, with 9 bases fitting TRBD2. CDR3 size: 13 residues. CDR1 and CDR2 from the germline V gene are DFQATT and SNEGSKA (reference sequence). Trimming at V came to 5 bases and at J to 8 bases, leaving 7 bases not matched to a gene.

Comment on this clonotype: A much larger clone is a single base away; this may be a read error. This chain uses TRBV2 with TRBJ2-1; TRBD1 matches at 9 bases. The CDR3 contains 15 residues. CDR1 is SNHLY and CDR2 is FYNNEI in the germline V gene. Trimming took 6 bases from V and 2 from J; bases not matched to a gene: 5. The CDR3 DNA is TGTGCCAGCAGCACGGACAGGGGAGCCTACAATGAGCAGTTCTTC. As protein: CASSTDRGAYNEQFF.

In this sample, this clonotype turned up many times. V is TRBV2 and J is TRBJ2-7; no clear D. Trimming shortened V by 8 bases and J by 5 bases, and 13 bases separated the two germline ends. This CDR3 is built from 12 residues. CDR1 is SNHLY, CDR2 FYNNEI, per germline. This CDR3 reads CASYVGLNEQYF. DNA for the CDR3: TGTGCCAGCTATGTTGGCCTTAACGAGCAGTACTTC.

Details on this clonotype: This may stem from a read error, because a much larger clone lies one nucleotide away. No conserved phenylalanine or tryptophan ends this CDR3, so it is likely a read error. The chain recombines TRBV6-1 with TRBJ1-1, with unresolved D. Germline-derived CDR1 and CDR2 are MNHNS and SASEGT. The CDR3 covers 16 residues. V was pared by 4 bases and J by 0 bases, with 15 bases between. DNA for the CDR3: TGTGCCAGCAGTGGATTCCGACTGTCCATGAACACTGAAGCTTTCCTT. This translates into CASSGFRLSMNTEAFL.

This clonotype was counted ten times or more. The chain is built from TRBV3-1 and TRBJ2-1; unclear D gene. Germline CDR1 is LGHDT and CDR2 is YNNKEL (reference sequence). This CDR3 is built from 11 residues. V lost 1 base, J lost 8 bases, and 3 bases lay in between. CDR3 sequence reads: CASSQGHEQFF. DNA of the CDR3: TGTGCCAGCAGCCAAGGTCATGAGCAGTTCTTC.

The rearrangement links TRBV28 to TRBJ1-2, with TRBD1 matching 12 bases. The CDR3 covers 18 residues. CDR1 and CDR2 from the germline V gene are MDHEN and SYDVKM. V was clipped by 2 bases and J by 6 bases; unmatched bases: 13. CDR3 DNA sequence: TGTGCCAGCAGTTTAATGGGGACAGGGGGCGTAGGGCTGGATGGCTACACCTTC. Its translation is CASSLMGTGGVGLDGYTF.

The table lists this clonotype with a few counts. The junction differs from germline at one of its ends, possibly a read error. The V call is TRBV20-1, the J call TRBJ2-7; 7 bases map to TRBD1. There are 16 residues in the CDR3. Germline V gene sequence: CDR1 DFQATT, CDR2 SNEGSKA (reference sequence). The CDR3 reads CSARDMTGRTSYKQYF. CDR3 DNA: TGCAGTGCTAGAGACATGACAGGGAGAACCTCCTACAAGCAGTACTTC.

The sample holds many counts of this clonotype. The CDR3 DNA is TGTGCCAGCTCGCTGAGAGGACTGGGCACTGAAGCTTTCTTT. It encodes CASSLRGLGTEAFF. The rearrangement links TRBV18 to TRBJ1-1; D uncertain. Germline CDR1 and CDR2: KGHSH and LQKENI. The CDR3 is 14 residues long. V was trimmed by 6 bases and J by 4 bases, leaving 15 bases between them.

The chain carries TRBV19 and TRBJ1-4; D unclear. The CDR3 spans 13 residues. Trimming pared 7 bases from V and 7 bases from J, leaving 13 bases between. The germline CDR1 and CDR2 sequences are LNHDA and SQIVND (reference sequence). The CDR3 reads CASTRVIGEKLFF. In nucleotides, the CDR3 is TGTGCCAGTACACGGGTTATAGGTGAAAAACTGTTTTTT. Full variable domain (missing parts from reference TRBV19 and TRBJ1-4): DGGITQSPKYLFRKEGQNVTLSCEQNLNHDAMYWYRQDPGQGLRLIYYSQIVNDFQKGDIAEGYSVSREKKESFPLTVTSAQKNPTAFYLCASTRVIGEKLFFGSGTQLSVL.

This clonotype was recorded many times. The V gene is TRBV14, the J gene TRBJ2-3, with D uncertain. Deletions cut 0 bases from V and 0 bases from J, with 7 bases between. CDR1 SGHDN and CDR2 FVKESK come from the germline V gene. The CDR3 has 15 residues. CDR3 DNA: TGTGCCAGCAGCCAAGAACAGTTAAGCACAGATACGCAGTATTTT. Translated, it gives CASSQEQLSTDTQYF.

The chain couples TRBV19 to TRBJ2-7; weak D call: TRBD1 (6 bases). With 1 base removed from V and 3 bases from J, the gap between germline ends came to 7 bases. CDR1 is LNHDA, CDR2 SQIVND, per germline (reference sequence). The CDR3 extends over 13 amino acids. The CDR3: CASSIVQGYEQYF. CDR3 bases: TGTGCCAGTAGTATAGTACAGGGCTACGAGCAGTACTTC. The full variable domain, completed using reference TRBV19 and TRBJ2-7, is DGGITQSPKYLFRKEGQNVTLSCEQNLNHDAMYWYRQDPGQGLRLIYYSQIVNDFQKGDIAEGYSVSREKKESFPLTVTSAQKNPTAFYLCASSIVQGYEQYFGPGTRLTVT.

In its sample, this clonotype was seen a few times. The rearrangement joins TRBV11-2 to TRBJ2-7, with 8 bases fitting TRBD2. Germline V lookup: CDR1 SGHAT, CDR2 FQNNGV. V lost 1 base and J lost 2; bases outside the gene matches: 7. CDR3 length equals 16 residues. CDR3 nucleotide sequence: TGTGCCAGCAGCTTAGCGGGGGGGGGCCCCGCCTACGAGCAGTACTTC. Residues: CASSLAGGGPAYEQYF.

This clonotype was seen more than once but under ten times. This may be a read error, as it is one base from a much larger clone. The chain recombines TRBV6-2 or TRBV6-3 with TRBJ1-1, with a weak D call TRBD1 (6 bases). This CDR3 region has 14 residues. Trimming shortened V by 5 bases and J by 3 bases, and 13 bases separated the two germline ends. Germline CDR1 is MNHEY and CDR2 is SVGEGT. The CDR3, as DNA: TGTGCCAGCAGTCGAGGGGGATTGGACACTGAAGCTTTCTTT. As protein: CASSRGGLDTEAFF.

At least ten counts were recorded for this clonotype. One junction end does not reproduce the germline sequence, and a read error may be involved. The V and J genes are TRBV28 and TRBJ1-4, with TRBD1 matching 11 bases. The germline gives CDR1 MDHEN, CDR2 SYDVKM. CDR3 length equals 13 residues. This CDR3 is CASSWGTGGKLFF. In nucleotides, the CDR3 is TGTGCCAGTAGTTGGGGGACAGGGGGGAAACTGTTTTTT.

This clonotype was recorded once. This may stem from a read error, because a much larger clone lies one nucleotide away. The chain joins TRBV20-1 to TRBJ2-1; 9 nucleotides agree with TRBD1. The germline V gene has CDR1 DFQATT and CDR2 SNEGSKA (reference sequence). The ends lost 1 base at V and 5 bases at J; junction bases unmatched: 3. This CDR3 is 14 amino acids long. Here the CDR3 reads CSARVQGAHNEQFF. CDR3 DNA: TGCAGTGCTAGAGTACAGGGGGCACACAATGAGCAGTTCTTC.

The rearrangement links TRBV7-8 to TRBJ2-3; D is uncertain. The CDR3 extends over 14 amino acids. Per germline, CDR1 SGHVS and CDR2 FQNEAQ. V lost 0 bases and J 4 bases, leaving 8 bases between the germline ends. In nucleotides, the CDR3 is TGTGCCAGCAGCTTAGCGCCGGGTGCAGATACGCAGTATTTT. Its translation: CASSLAPGADTQYF.

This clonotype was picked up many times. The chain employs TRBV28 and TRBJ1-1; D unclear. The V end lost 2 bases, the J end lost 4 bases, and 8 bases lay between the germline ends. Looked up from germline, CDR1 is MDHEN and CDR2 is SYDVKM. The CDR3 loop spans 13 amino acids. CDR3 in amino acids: CASSLTSPTEAFF. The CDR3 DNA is TGTGCCAGCAGTTTAACCTCTCCCACTGAAGCTTTCTTT. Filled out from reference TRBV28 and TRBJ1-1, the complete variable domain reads DVKVTQSSRYLVKRTGEKVFLECVQDMDHENMFWYRQDPGLGLRLIYFSYDVKMKEKGDIPEGYSVSREKKERFSLILESASTNQTSMYLCASSLTSPTEAFFGQGTRLTVV.

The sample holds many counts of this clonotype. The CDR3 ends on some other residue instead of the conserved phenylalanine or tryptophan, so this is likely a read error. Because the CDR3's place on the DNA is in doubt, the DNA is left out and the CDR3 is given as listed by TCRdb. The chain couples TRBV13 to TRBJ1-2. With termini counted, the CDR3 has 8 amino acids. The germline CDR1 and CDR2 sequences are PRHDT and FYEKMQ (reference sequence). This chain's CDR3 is CASSHTAD.

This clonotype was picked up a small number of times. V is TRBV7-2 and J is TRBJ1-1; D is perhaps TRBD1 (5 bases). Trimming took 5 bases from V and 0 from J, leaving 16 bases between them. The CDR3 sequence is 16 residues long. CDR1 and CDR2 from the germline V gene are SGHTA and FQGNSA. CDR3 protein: CASSRTGTYMNTEAFF. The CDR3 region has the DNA TGTGCCAGCAGCCGGACCGGGACGTACATGAACACTGAAGCTTTCTTT. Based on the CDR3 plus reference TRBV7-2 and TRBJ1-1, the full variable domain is GAGVSQSPSNKVTEKGKDVELRCDPISGHTALYWYRQSLGQGLEFLIYFQGNSAPDKSGLPSDRFSAERTGGSVSTLTIQRTQQEDSAVYLCASSRTGTYMNTEAFFGQGTRLTVV.

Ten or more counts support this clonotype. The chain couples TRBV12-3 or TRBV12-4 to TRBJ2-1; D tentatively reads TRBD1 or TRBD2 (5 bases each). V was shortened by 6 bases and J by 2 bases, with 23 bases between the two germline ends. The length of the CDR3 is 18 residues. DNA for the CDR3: TGTGCCAGCAGCCCAGGGCTCGGTCTAGCTTTTGCCTACAATGAGCAGTTCTTC. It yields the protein CASSPGLGLAFAYNEQFF.

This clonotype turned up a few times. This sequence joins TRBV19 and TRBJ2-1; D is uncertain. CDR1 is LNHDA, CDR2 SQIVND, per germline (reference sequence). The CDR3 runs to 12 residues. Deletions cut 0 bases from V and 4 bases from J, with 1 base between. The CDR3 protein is CASSIEYNEQFF. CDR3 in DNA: TGTGCCAGTAGTATAGAATACAATGAGCAGTTCTTC.

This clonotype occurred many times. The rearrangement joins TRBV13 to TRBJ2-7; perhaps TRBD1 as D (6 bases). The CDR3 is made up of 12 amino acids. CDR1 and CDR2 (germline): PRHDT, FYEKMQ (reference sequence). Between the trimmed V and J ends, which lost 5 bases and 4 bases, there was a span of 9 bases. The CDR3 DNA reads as TGTGCCAGCAGCATACAGGGTTACGAGCAGTACTTC. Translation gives CASSIQGYEQYF.